The 15 T cell receptor beta chains in this list originate from one sample, sequenced in a study of CD8+ T cells in alopecia areata. After isolation, RNA underwent reverse transcription to generate cDNA as the sequencing template. The data were produced by immunoSEQ multiplex PCR, yet TCRdb's version contains in-frame clones alone and is incomplete. This repertoire shows under 150,000 clones, approximately 56% found once; its top ten account for 35% to 40%. The specimen was CD8+ T cells sorted from blood. These receptors came from a human donor in good health.

This clone was counted only a few times. V and J are TRBV6-5 and TRBJ2-1, with D perhaps matching TRBD1 (6 bases). The germline V gene encodes CDR1 MNHEY and CDR2 SVGAGI. With 3 bases removed from V and 11 bases from J, the gap between germline ends came to 14 bases. CDR3 length: 13 amino acids. The CDR3 bases are TGTGCCAGCAGTTATCGAGTCCGGGACAAGCAGTTCTTC. Encoded protein: CASSYRVRDKQFF.

This clone was picked up one time. The rearrangement links TRBV13 to TRBJ2-2; the D is unclear. Between the trimmed V and J ends, which lost 4 bases and 0 bases, there was a span of 9 bases. This CDR3 has 15 amino acids. CDR1 and CDR2 (germline): PRHDT, FYEKMQ (reference sequence). CDR3 DNA: TGTGCCAGCAGCTCGAACGAAGCGAACACCGGGGAGCTGTTTTTT. Translating it yields CASSSNEANTGELFF.

This clone was counted only a few times. The CDR3 reads CASSFGESDTQYF. The CDR3 region has the DNA TGTGCCAGCAGTTTTGGGGAATCAGATACGCAGTATTTT. The V and J genes are TRBV28 and TRBJ2-3; D is undetermined. This CDR3 region has 13 residues. Germline V gives CDR1 MDHEN, CDR2 SYDVKM. V gave up 3 bases and J gave up 4 bases, with 8 bases separating them.

This chain joins TRBV10-2 and TRBJ2-7; D unresolved. The CDR3 loop spans 13 amino acids. Trimming cost V 0 bases and J 3 bases, with 6 bases left between them. Germline CDR1 WSHSY, CDR2 SAAADI. CDR3: CASSESRFYEQYF. CDR3 nucleotides: TGCGCCAGCAGTGAGTCCAGGTTCTACGAGCAGTACTTC.

This clone was recorded once. The rearrangement links TRBV28 to TRBJ2-1; no definite D call. V lost 5 bases to trimming and J lost 9 bases, with 8 bases between them. This CDR3 spans 11 amino acids. CDR1 and CDR2 (germline): MDHEN, SYDVKM. The CDR3 reads CASSHISEQFF. CDR3 nucleotides: TGTGCCAGCAGTCATATAAGTGAGCAGTTCTTC.

The rearrangement links TRBV13 to TRBJ2-7, with a possible D match to TRBD2 (5 bases). Trimming took 5 bases from V and 3 from J, leaving 20 bases between them. CDR1 and CDR2 (germline): PRHDT, FYEKMQ (reference sequence). The CDR3 has 16 amino acids. The CDR3 DNA reads TGTGCCAGCAGCGCTGACGGGCAGAGAGGAGGCTACGAGCAGTACTTC. It translates to CASSADGQRGGYEQYF.

This clone has just a few counts. The J gene is TRBJ2-1, the V gene TRBV6-5; 8 nucleotides align to TRBD2. The CDR3 runs to 15 residues. J was trimmed by 4 bases and V by 6 bases; bases with no gene match: 8. Germline V gene data show CDR1 as MNHEY and CDR2 as SVGAGI. The DNA for the CDR3 is TGTGCCAGCAGGACTTCTAGCGGGCATTACAATGAGCAGTTCTTC. Its translation is CASRTSSGHYNEQFF.

The genes are TRBV6-5 and TRBJ2-3; 9 bases align to TRBD2. Per the germline V gene, CDR1 is MNHEY and CDR2 is SVGAGI. There are 14 residues in the CDR3. Unmatched junction bases numbered 2, after V lost 6 bases and J lost 1 base. The CDR3 loop is CASRRTSGTDTQYF. Written as DNA, the CDR3 is TGTGCCAGCAGAAGGACTAGCGGCACAGATACGCAGTATTTT.

Comments on this clone: The junction differs from germline at one of its ends, possibly a read error. The chain carries TRBV20-1 and TRBJ1-2; D gene uncertain. The CDR3 sequence is 8 residues long. The germline CDR1 and CDR2 sequences are DFQATT and SNEGSKA (reference sequence). CDR3 in amino acids: CSANSNLF. The CDR3 DNA reads TGCAGTGCCAACAGTAACCTCTTC.

This chain joins TRBV29-1 and TRBJ1-2, with D unresolved. The V end lost 3 bases, the J end lost 2 bases, and 7 bases lay between the germline ends. The germline V gene encodes CDR1 SQVTM and CDR2 ANQGSEA. This CDR3 is 12 amino acids long. CDR3 residues: CSVEMRNYGYTF. The CDR3 region has the DNA TGCAGCGTTGAGATGCGGAACTATGGCTACACCTTC.

The chain combines TRBV19 with TRBJ2-7, with D tentatively TRBD1 (5 bases). This CDR3 comprises 10 residues. The germline gives CDR1 LNHDA, CDR2 SQIVND (reference sequence). The CDR3 sequence is CAAGSYEQYF. The CDR3 coding sequence is TGTGCGGCAGGGTCCTACGAGCAGTACTTC.

The V and J genes are TRBV27 and TRBJ2-1, with D hard to call. CDR1 is MNHEY and CDR2 is SMNVEV in the germline V gene (reference sequence). The V end lost 4 bases, the J end lost 0 bases, and 7 bases lay between the germline ends. The CDR3 is 14 amino acids. CDR3 region: CASSSPLSYNEQFF. In nucleotides, the CDR3 is TGTGCCAGCAGTTCGCCGCTCTCCTACAATGAGCAGTTCTTC.

As regards this clone: This sample includes further DNA sequences coding for the same CDR3. The rearrangement links TRBV29-1 to TRBJ2-7; D is possibly TRBD2 (6 bases). The CDR3 spans 14 residues. Between the trimmed V and J ends, which lost 2 bases and 2 bases, there was a span of 13 bases. Germline CDR1 and CDR2: SQVTM and ANQGSEA. The CDR3 DNA sequence: TGCAGCGTTGAATCGCGGGACCGAGCCTACGAGCAGTACTTC. Protein product: CSVESRDRAYEQYF.

To note about this clone: The identical CDR3 is also encoded by other nucleotide sequences in the sample. The rearrangement uses TRBV2 and TRBJ2-1, with unresolved D. CDR1 and CDR2 from the germline V gene are SNHLY and FYNNEI. The CDR3 has 10 residues. V shed 6 bases and J shed 7 bases, with 4 bases lying between them. The CDR3 loop reads CASSGNEQFF. The CDR3 DNA sequence: TGTGCCAGCAGCGGTAATGAGCAGTTCTTC.

With regard to this clone: Other DNA sequences in this specimen translate into the identical CDR3. The chain joins TRBV29-1 to TRBJ2-1; TRBD2 is a possible D gene (5 bases). The germline CDR1 and CDR2 sequences are SQVTM and ANQGSEA. The CDR3 is 14 residues long. The V end lost 2 bases, the J end lost 0 bases, and 8 bases lay between the germline ends. The CDR3 region has the DNA TGCAGCGTTGAAACGGGGAACTCCTACAATGAGCAGTTCTTC. Protein: CSVETGNSYNEQFF.